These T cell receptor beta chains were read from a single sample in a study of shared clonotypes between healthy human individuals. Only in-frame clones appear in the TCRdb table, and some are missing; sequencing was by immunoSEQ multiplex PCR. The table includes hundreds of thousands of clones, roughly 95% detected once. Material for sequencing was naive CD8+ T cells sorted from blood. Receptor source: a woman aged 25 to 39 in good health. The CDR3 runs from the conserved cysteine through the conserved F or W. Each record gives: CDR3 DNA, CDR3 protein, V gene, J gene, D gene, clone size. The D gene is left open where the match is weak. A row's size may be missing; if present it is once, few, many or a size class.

CDR3 DNA: TGTGCCAGCAGTACTAATACAATGAACACTGAAGCTTTCTTT
CDR3 protein: CASSTNTMNTEAFF
V gene: TRBV28
J gene: TRBJ1-1
D gene: -
clone size: -

CDR3 DNA: TGTGCCAGCATATCCGGGATCACCTACAATGAGCAGTTCTTC
CDR3 protein: CASISGITYNEQFF
V gene: TRBV7-8
J gene: TRBJ2-1
D gene: -
clone size: -

CDR3 DNA: TGTGCCAGCAGCCCCGACGCAGGATACTATGGCTACACCTTC
CDR3 protein: CASSPDAGYYGYTF
V gene: TRBV7-9
J gene: TRBJ1-2
D gene: -
clone size: -

CDR3 DNA: TGTGCCAGCAGCTTAGGGACAGGGGTTATCACTGAAGCTTTCTTT
CDR3 protein: CASSLGTGVITEAFF
V gene: TRBV7-6
J gene: TRBJ1-1
D gene: TRBD1
clone size: -

CDR3 DNA: TGTGCCAGCAGCTTTAACGGGAGAGCCTACAATGAGCAGTTCTTC
CDR3 protein: CASSFNGRAYNEQFF
V gene: TRBV11-3
J gene: TRBJ2-1
D gene: -
clone size: -

CDR3 DNA: TGTGCCTGGAGTGTACATCGTGGTGCGAAGGATGGCTACACCTTC
CDR3 protein: CAWSVHRGAKDGYTF
V gene: TRBV30
J gene: TRBJ1-2
D gene: -
clone size: -

CDR3 DNA: TGTGCCAGCAGCTTAGCTGGTGGGACTAGTGGCGAGCAGTACTTC
CDR3 protein: CASSLAGGTSGEQYF
V gene: TRBV7-6
J gene: TRBJ2-7
D gene: TRBD2
clone size: -

CDR3 DNA: TGCGCCAGCAGCTTGCTCCCCCTAGCGTGGGGCAATCAGCCCCAGCATTTT
CDR3 protein: CASSLLPLAWGNQPQHF
V gene: TRBV5-1
J gene: TRBJ1-5
D gene: -
clone size: -

CDR3 DNA: TGTGCCAGCAGCCACCACTCTAGCGGGAGGGCCGACGGGGAGCTGTTTTTT
CDR3 protein: CASSHHSSGRADGELFF
V gene: TRBV14
J gene: TRBJ2-2
D gene: TRBD2
clone size: once

CDR3 DNA: TGTGCCAGCAGCTTGGCGCTCTCCCTAGGTGCTAACGAGCAGTACTTC
CDR3 protein: CASSLALSLGANEQYF
V gene: TRBV5-4
J gene: TRBJ2-7
D gene: -
clone size: -

CDR3 DNA: TGTGCCAGCAGCTTGGTGGATTATGGCAATCAGCCCCAGCATTTT
CDR3 protein: CASSLVDYGNQPQHF
V gene: TRBV5-8
J gene: TRBJ1-5
D gene: -
clone size: -

CDR3 DNA: TGCGCCAGCAGCCAAGATGGGGGGGCCTACGAGCAGTACTTC
CDR3 protein: CASSQDGGAYEQYF
V gene: TRBV4-1
J gene: TRBJ2-7
D gene: TRBD2
clone size: once

CDR3 DNA: TGCGCCAGCAGCGGGGGGTACACTAGCAATCAGCCCCAGCATTTT
CDR3 protein: CASSGGYTSNQPQHF
V gene: TRBV5-1
J gene: TRBJ1-5
D gene: -
clone size: few

CDR3 DNA: TGTGCCAGCAGCTTTCGGGAGACCTCCTACGAGCAGTACTTC
CDR3 protein: CASSFRETSYEQYF
V gene: TRBV11-1
J gene: TRBJ2-7
D gene: -
clone size: -

CDR3 DNA: TGTGCCACCAGCACCTTACCTGACACGGGGACCCAGTACTTC
CDR3 protein: CATSTLPDTGTQYF
V gene: TRBV15
J gene: TRBJ2-5
D gene: -
clone size: -

CDR3 DNA: TGTGCCACCAGCAGAGGACCCCACGAGAATCAGCCCCAGCATTTT
CDR3 protein: CATSRGPHENQPQHF
V gene: TRBV15
J gene: TRBJ1-5
D gene: -
clone size: -

CDR3 DNA: TGTGCCATCAGTGAGTCCCCCCGGGCCTACGAGCAGTACTTC
CDR3 protein: CAISESPRAYEQYF
V gene: TRBV10-3
J gene: TRBJ2-7
D gene: -
clone size: -

CDR3 DNA: TGCGCCAGCAGCCAAACAACTCCAACTAATGAAAAACTGTTTTTT
CDR3 protein: CASSQTTPTNEKLFF
V gene: TRBV4-1
J gene: TRBJ1-4
D gene: -
clone size: -

CDR3 DNA: TGTGCCAGCAGTGGGGTGGAGCTAGCGGGTGAGCAGTACTTC
CDR3 protein: CASSGVELAGEQYF
V gene: TRBV2
J gene: TRBJ2-7
D gene: TRBD2
clone size: -

CDR3 DNA: TGTGCCAGTAGTTTCCGGGACTTCTCCTACGAGCAGTACTTC
CDR3 protein: CASSFRDFSYEQYF
V gene: TRBV19
J gene: TRBJ2-7
D gene: -
clone size: once

CDR3 DNA: TGTGCCAGCAGCGAAGGACTAGCGGATGTCTACGAGCAGTACTTC
CDR3 protein: CASSEGLADVYEQYF
V gene: TRBV9
J gene: TRBJ2-7
D gene: TRBD2
clone size: -

CDR3 DNA: TGTGCCAGCAGCGTAGATCCGGGTTACGAGCAGTACTTC
CDR3 protein: CASSVDPGYEQYF
V gene: TRBV9
J gene: TRBJ2-7
D gene: -
clone size: -

CDR3 DNA: TGTGCCAGCAGTTATGAGGGAGGGATGAACGAGCAGTACTTC
CDR3 protein: CASSYEGGMNEQYF
V gene: TRBV6-5
J gene: TRBJ2-7
D gene: TRBD2
clone size: -

CDR3 DNA: TGCGCCAGCAGCCAAGATAATGGCCAGCAACAGTACTTC
CDR3 protein: CASSQDNGQQQYF
V gene: TRBV4-1
J gene: TRBJ2-7
D gene: -
clone size: -

CDR3 DNA: TGTGCCAGCAGTTTTCCGGGAGGGTCCTACGAGCAGTACTTC
CDR3 protein: CASSFPGGSYEQYF
V gene: TRBV28
J gene: TRBJ2-7
D gene: TRBD2
clone size: -

CDR3 DNA: TGTGCCAGCAGTCCAGGACAGAGTGCAGCTTTCTTT
CDR3 protein: CASSPGQSAAFF
V gene: TRBV27
J gene: TRBJ1-1
D gene: -
clone size: -

CDR3 DNA: TGTGCCAGCAGCTTGGCTAGCGGGAGGGCCGATAACGAGCAGTACTTC
CDR3 protein: CASSLASGRADNEQYF
V gene: TRBV5-4
J gene: TRBJ2-7
D gene: TRBD2
clone size: few

CDR3 DNA: TGTGCCAGCAGGGGTACAGGGGGCGGGGAGCAGTACTTC
CDR3 protein: CASRGTGGGEQYF
V gene: TRBV11-2
J gene: TRBJ2-7
D gene: TRBD1
clone size: -

CDR3 DNA: TGCGCCAGCAGCTTGTCCAGGGATGTCGCAGCTAGTTCCTACGAGCAGTACTTC
CDR3 protein: CASSLSRDVAASSYEQYF
V gene: TRBV5-1
J gene: TRBJ2-7
D gene: -
clone size: -

CDR3 DNA: TGTGCCAGCAGCGCGGCCGGGGGGTATAGCAATCAGCCCCAGCATTTT
CDR3 protein: CASSAAGGYSNQPQHF
V gene: TRBV7-9
J gene: TRBJ1-5
D gene: -
clone size: -

CDR3 DNA: TGTGCCAGCAGTGAAGGGAAAGGCCCCTACGAGCAGTACTTC
CDR3 protein: CASSEGKGPYEQYF
V gene: TRBV6-1
J gene: TRBJ2-7
D gene: -
clone size: -

CDR3 DNA: TGTGCCAGCAGTCCCCGACAGGGGAGAGGGACTCAGCATTTT
CDR3 protein: CASSPRQGRGTQHF
V gene: TRBV27
J gene: TRBJ1-5
D gene: TRBD1
clone size: -

CDR3 DNA: TGTGCCAGCAGCTTACCCCCAGGGGCGGAAGGCTACACCTTC
CDR3 protein: CASSLPPGAEGYTF
V gene: TRBV7-9
J gene: TRBJ1-2
D gene: -
clone size: once

CDR3 DNA: TGTGCCAGCAGCTTAGTTGAGCGGACAGGCCCGGATACGCAGTATTTT
CDR3 protein: CASSLVERTGPDTQYF
V gene: TRBV7-6
J gene: TRBJ2-3
D gene: TRBD1
clone size: once

CDR3 DNA: TGTGCCAGCAGGCTCCCTAATCAGCCCCAGCATTTT
CDR3 protein: CASRLPNQPQHF
V gene: TRBV28
J gene: TRBJ1-5
D gene: -
clone size: -

CDR3 DNA: TGTGCCAGCAGTGAGGACAGGGCGAACACTGAAGCTTTCTTT
CDR3 protein: CASSEDRANTEAFF
V gene: TRBV28
J gene: TRBJ1-1
D gene: TRBD1
clone size: -

CDR3 DNA: TGTGCCAGCAGCTTGGTAGCGCCAAATGAGCAGTTCTTC
CDR3 protein: CASSLVAPNEQFF
V gene: TRBV5-6
J gene: TRBJ2-1
D gene: -
clone size: -

CDR3 DNA: TGTGCCAGCAGTTTAGGGCCCGCGGGGGAGCAGTACTTC
CDR3 protein: CASSLGPAGEQYF
V gene: TRBV27
J gene: TRBJ2-5
D gene: TRBD2
clone size: -

CDR3 DNA: TGTGCCAGCAGGGAGACTAGCGGGTTAACCTACGAGCAGTACTTC
CDR3 protein: CASRETSGLTYEQYF
V gene: TRBV28
J gene: TRBJ2-7
D gene: TRBD2
clone size: once

CDR3 DNA: TGTGCCAGCAGCCGCCCTGACAGGAACACCGGGGAGCTGTTTTTT
CDR3 protein: CASSRPDRNTGELFF
V gene: TRBV11-2
J gene: TRBJ2-2
D gene: -
clone size: -

CDR3 DNA: TGTGCCAGTAGTATACTTGACGGGGGAACCTACGAGCAGTACTTC
CDR3 protein: CASSILDGGTYEQYF
V gene: TRBV19
J gene: TRBJ2-7
D gene: -
clone size: -

CDR3 DNA: TGCGCCAGCAGCCACGGGGGACCCGCCTACAATGAGCAGTTCTTC
CDR3 protein: CASSHGGPAYNEQFF
V gene: TRBV4-1
J gene: TRBJ2-1
D gene: -
clone size: -

CDR3 DNA: TGTGCCAGCAGCCCCAGCCACGAGCAGTACTTC
CDR3 protein: CASSPSHEQYF
V gene: TRBV11-2
J gene: TRBJ2-7
D gene: -
clone size: -

CDR3 DNA: TGCGCCAGCAGCGGGGGACAGTTAGGCTACACCTTC
CDR3 protein: CASSGGQLGYTF
V gene: TRBV5-1
J gene: TRBJ1-2
D gene: TRBD1
clone size: -

CDR3 DNA: TGCGCCAGCAGGCAAGGACAGGGGAAGACCTACAATGAGCAGTTCTTC
CDR3 protein: CASRQGQGKTYNEQFF
V gene: TRBV4-1
J gene: TRBJ2-1
D gene: TRBD1
clone size: -

CDR3 DNA: TGTGCCAGCAGGACAGGGTCCTACGAGCAGTACTTC
CDR3 protein: CASRTGSYEQYF
V gene: TRBV5-8
J gene: TRBJ2-7
D gene: TRBD1
clone size: -

CDR3 DNA: TGTGCCAGCAGCTCGGAATCCTACGAGCAGTACTTC
CDR3 protein: CASSSESYEQYF
V gene: TRBV4-2
J gene: TRBJ2-7
D gene: -
clone size: -

CDR3 DNA: TGTGCCAGCAGTTTACGGCTGGACGAGCAGTACTTC
CDR3 protein: CASSLRLDEQYF
V gene: TRBV28
J gene: TRBJ2-7
D gene: -
clone size: -